This T cell receptor (beta chain) was obtained from a study of blood T cell repertoires in COVID-19. Under the authors' procedure: From reference gene primer amplification, estimates of nucleated cell counts were derived. Sequencing used immunoSEQ multiplex PCR; TCRdb keeps in-frame clones, though not all of them. From that table come the V and J calls and clone size; the DNA was used to work out D and trimming. The profile covers about 190,000 clones, with almost 90% appearing a single time and approximately 0.64% taken by the ten largest. This clone was seen once. V lost 1 base, J lost 7 bases, and 5 bases stayed unmatched. This CDR3 has 16 residues. Germline CDR1 LGHDT, CDR2 YNNKEL (reference sequence).

The sequence came from a man in his fifties with acute or convalescent COVID-19. The chain joins TRBV3-1 (or the pseudogene TRBV3-2) to TRBJ1-6; 9 bases map to TRBD1. Sequenced input: peripheral blood. The CDR3 DNA sequence: TGTGCCAGCAGCCAAGGACAGGGGGGTCTGAATTCACCCCTCCACTTT. It encodes CASSQGQGGLNSPLHF.